These 23 T cell receptor beta chains originate from one sample sequenced in a study of CD8 T cells in ankylosing spondylitis. TCRdb re-called the 5' RACE reads through MiXCR, storing one row per CDR3 protein. Found here are around 440,000 distinct CDR3 sequences, approximately 17% of them singletons; the top ten hold around 0.92%. The study's findings and limits: Typical of ankylosing spondylitis blood, it appeared, was a TCR beta motif of seven to nine highly homologous variants.

Antigens of these TCRs are unknown. The sample comprised blood, either unsorted or a sorted T cell fraction (not recorded which). These receptors came from a male donor with ankylosing spondylitis.

This clonotype was recorded a few times. The rearrangement joins TRBV20-1 to TRBJ1-1; a weak D match, TRBD1 (6 bases). The CDR3 runs to 13 residues. V gave up 6 bases and J gave up 3 bases, with 14 bases separating them. Germline values: CDR1 DFQATT, CDR2 SNEGSKA (reference sequence). The CDR3 loop reads CSAEQGSDTEAFF. CDR3 sequence (DNA): TGCAGTGCCGAACAGGGATCGGACACTGAAGCTTTCTTT.

This clonotype was seen a handful of times. The J gene is TRBJ1-1, the V gene TRBV27, with D maybe TRBD1 (5 bases). V shed 1 base and J shed 0 bases, with 15 bases lying between them. There are 17 residues in the CDR3. CDR1 is MNHEY, CDR2 SMNVEV, per germline (reference sequence). CDR3 protein: CASSLYPGGSLNTEAFF. The CDR3 DNA follows: TGTGCCAGCAGTTTATACCCGGGGGGGAGCTTGAACACTGAAGCTTTCTTT.

The rearrangement joins TRBV9 to TRBJ2-2; 7 nucleotides agree with TRBD2. The CDR3 is 15 amino acids. V dropped 0 bases and J dropped 1; count of bases not matched to a gene: 0. Germline CDR1 SGDLS, CDR2 YYNGEE. The CDR3 region has the DNA TGTGCCAGCAGCGTAGCTAGCGGGAACACCGGGGAGCTGTTTTTT. Protein sequence: CASSVASGNTGELFF.

V gene TRBV5-1 combines with J gene TRBJ1-3; maybe TRBD1 (6 bases). Per the germline V gene, CDR1 is SGHRS and CDR2 is YFSETQ. The CDR3 sequence is 15 residues long. V was trimmed by 4 bases and J by 0 bases, leaving 11 bases between them. The CDR3 sequence is CASSPDRNSGNTIYF. CDR3 DNA: TGCGCCAGCAGCCCCGACAGGAACTCTGGAAACACCATATATTTT.

This clonotype was seen more than once but under ten times. The rearrangement joins TRBV4-2 to TRBJ2-1; 9 bases agree with TRBD2. Germline trimming cut 0 bases from V and 7 bases from J; bases unmatched to any gene: 7. Germline V gene sequence: CDR1 LGHNA, CDR2 YNFKEQ. The CDR3 totals 16 residues. The CDR3 nucleotides are TGTGCCAGCAGCCAAGATGGAAGCGGGGGGAGGAATGAGCAGTTCTTC. This codes for CASSQDGSGGRNEQFF.

V usage is TRBV20-1 and J usage is TRBJ2-1; 7 positions match TRBD2. Germline assignment: CDR1 DFQATT and CDR2 SNEGSKA (reference sequence). The CDR3 consists of 14 residues. With 3 bases clipped from V and 7 bases from J, the junction kept 9 bases outside the gene matches. The CDR3 is CSASTSGIWNEQFF. CDR3 DNA sequence: TGCAGTGCTAGTACCAGCGGGATTTGGAATGAGCAGTTCTTC.

CDR3: CATAGTGVVETQYF. The DNA for the CDR3 is TGTGCCACAGCCGGGACAGGGGTAGTGGAGACCCAGTACTTC. The rearrangement uses TRBV24-1 and TRBJ2-5, with TRBD1 matching over 10 bases. Germline lookup yields CDR1 KGHDR and CDR2 SFDVKD. The V and J ends lost 10 bases and 5 bases, in that order; junction bases with no gene match: 9. The CDR3 covers 14 residues.

This clonotype came up a few times. The chain combines TRBV11-2 with TRBJ2-5, with 8 bases lining up with TRBD1. The CDR3 totals 17 residues. Germline V gene lookup returns CDR1 SGHAT and CDR2 FQNNGV. V dropped 2 bases and J dropped 3; count of bases not matched to a gene: 11. The CDR3 DNA reads TGTGCCAGCAGCTTAAGTACCCCGACAGGGGCCGAAGAGACCCAGTACTTC. It translates to CASSLSTPTGAEETQYF.

V is TRBV7-2 and J is TRBJ2-7; D is unresolved. The CDR3 has 13 amino acids. Deletions cut 2 bases from V and 0 bases from J, with 5 bases between. Germline V gene data show CDR1 as SGHTA and CDR2 as FQGNSA. Written as DNA, the CDR3 is TGTGCCAGCAGCTTAACGCGCTCCTACGAGCAGTACTTC. This gives the protein CASSLTRSYEQYF.

The J gene is TRBJ1-1, the V gene TRBV20-1, with TRBD1 matching 7 bases. This CDR3 comprises 16 residues. Germline-derived CDR1 and CDR2 are DFQATT and SNEGSKA (reference sequence). V was clipped by 5 bases and J by 1 base; unmatched bases: 13. The CDR3 sequence: CSAFRTGIRANTEAFF. In DNA form, the CDR3 reads TGCAGTGCTTTCAGGACAGGCATAAGAGCGAACACTGAAGCTTTCTTT.

The sample holds a few counts of this clonotype. The chain couples TRBV6-1 to TRBJ2-7, with a tentative D call TRBD1 (5 bases). The CDR3 loop spans 14 amino acids. CDR1 and CDR2 (germline): MNHNS, SASEGT. V lost 7 bases, J lost 2 bases, and 15 bases lay in between. The CDR3 protein is CASTYKDNTYEQYF. CDR3 in DNA: TGTGCCAGCACCTACAAGGACAACACCTACGAGCAGTACTTC.

V is TRBV6-1 and J is TRBJ2-7; tentative D call: TRBD1 (6 bases). CDR1 and CDR2 from the germline V gene are MNHNS and SASEGT. This CDR3 has 14 amino acids. Between the trimmed V and J ends, which lost 2 bases and 11 bases, there was a span of 19 bases. The CDR3: CASSELEPGQQKYF. CDR3 in DNA: TGTGCCAGCAGTGAACTCGAACCGGGACAACAAAAGTACTTC.

The CDR3 sequence: CASSLGRSGSYEQYF. The CDR3 DNA sequence: TGTGCCAGCAGTTTAGGGAGGTCAGGGAGCTACGAGCAGTACTTC. The chain combines TRBV28 with TRBJ2-7, with D maybe TRBD2 (6 bases). Per germline, CDR1 MDHEN and CDR2 SYDVKM. V was trimmed by 2 bases and J by 3 bases, leaving 14 bases between them. The CDR3 is 15 amino acids.

The chain employs TRBV7-2 and TRBJ1-3, with D possibly TRBD1 on 6 matching bases. This CDR3 region has 13 residues. Looked up from germline, CDR1 is SGHTA and CDR2 is FQGNSA. Trimming stripped 7 bases from V and 1 base from J, with 8 bases between. CDR3 loop: CASKGTSGNTIYF. In DNA, the CDR3 is TGTGCCAGCAAGGGGACATCTGGAAACACCATATATTTT. Based on the CDR3 plus reference TRBV7-2 and TRBJ1-3, the full variable domain is GAGVSQSPSNKVTEKGKDVELRCDPISGHTALYWYRQSLGQGLEFLIYFQGNSAPDKSGLPSDRFSAERTGGSVSTLTIQRTQQEDSAVYLCASKGTSGNTIYFGEGSWLTVV.

V gene TRBV3-1 combines with J gene TRBJ1-2, with D maybe TRBD1 (5 bases). The V gene's germline CDR1 is LGHDT and CDR2 YNNKEL (reference sequence). The CDR3 sequence is 14 residues long. Trimming pared 1 base from V and 6 bases from J, leaving 12 bases between. This CDR3 is CASSQAAGKDGYTF. The CDR3 nucleotides read TGTGCCAGCAGCCAAGCGGCAGGGAAGGATGGCTACACCTTC.

The rearrangement uses TRBV20-1 and TRBJ1-5; tentatively, D is TRBD1 (6 bases). This CDR3 has 16 amino acids. The V and J ends lost 0 bases and 4 bases respectively, with 16 bases between them. Per the germline V gene, CDR1 is DFQATT and CDR2 is SNEGSKA (reference sequence). The CDR3 region has the DNA TGCAGTGCTAGAGATTGGAGGGGGGACTTTAATCAGCCCCAGCATTTT. Amino acid sequence: CSARDWRGDFNQPQHF.

This clonotype was detected a few times. CDR3 region: CASSLVTGRPHF. The CDR3 DNA sequence: TGTGCCAGCAGCTTAGTGACAGGGCGCCCGCATTTT. The genes are TRBV7-3 and TRBJ1-5; 7 bases align to TRBD1. The CDR3 length is 12 residues. J was trimmed by 15 bases and V by 2 bases; bases with no gene match: 7. Germline CDR1 is SGHTA and CDR2 is FQGTGA.

This clonotype has ten or more counts. The gene calls are TRBV24-1 and TRBJ2-3; 11 bases align to TRBD2. Germline-derived CDR1 and CDR2 are KGHDR and SFDVKD. The CDR3 extends over 18 amino acids. The trim removed 3 bases at V and 5 bases at J, leaving 12 bases unmatched. The CDR3, as DNA: TGTGCCACCAGTGATCCCAATAGCGGGAGGGGGGATGGAGATACGCAGTATTTT. Protein sequence: CATSDPNSGRGDGDTQYF.

A few counts support this clonotype. The V and J genes are TRBV6-2 or TRBV6-3 and TRBJ2-2; possibly TRBD2 for D (5 bases). CDR1 and CDR2 (germline): MNHEY, SVGEGT. CDR3 length: 15 residues. Trimming left V 10 bases short and J 2 bases short, with 17 bases between. CDR3 bases: TGTGCCACCGCCCGGAGCACGGGAAACACCGGGGAGCTGTTTTTT. This codes for CATARSTGNTGELFF.

This clonotype turned up a few times. This chain connects TRBV30 to TRBJ2-1; 9 bases align to TRBD2. Germline V gene lookup returns CDR1 GTSNPN and CDR2 SVGIG (reference sequence). Unmatched junction bases numbered 2, after V lost 3 bases and J lost 5 bases. The CDR3 spans 13 residues. The CDR3 sequence: CAWRTSGDNEQFF. The CDR3 DNA follows: TGTGCCTGGAGGACTAGCGGAGACAATGAGCAGTTCTTC.

This rearrangement joins TRBV5-6 to TRBJ2-2; the match to TRBD2 covers 13 bases. V lost 0 bases and J lost 7; bases outside the gene matches: 6. Germline lookup yields CDR1 SGHDT and CDR2 YYEEEE. This CDR3 contains 17 residues. CDR3 region: CASSLGGLAGVIGELFF. The CDR3 bases are TGTGCCAGCAGCTTGGGAGGACTAGCGGGAGTTATCGGGGAGCTGTTTTTT.

The chain uses TRBV6-5 and TRBJ1-1, with a tentative D call TRBD1 (5 bases). The CDR3 loop spans 18 amino acids. Trimming took 0 bases from V and 1 from J, leaving 18 bases between them. Looked up from germline, CDR1 is MNHEY and CDR2 is SVGAGI. CDR3 region: CASSYSMSRGYGNTEAFF. CDR3 DNA sequence: TGTGCCAGCAGTTACTCGATGAGTCGGGGCTATGGGAACACTGAAGCTTTCTTT.

The chain uses TRBV4-3 and TRBJ2-3, with 12 bases aligning to TRBD2. Germline assignment: CDR1 LGHNA and CDR2 YSLEER. The CDR3 has 17 amino acids. With V trimmed by 2 bases and J by 4 bases, 7 bases remained unmatched. CDR3 bases: TGCGCCAGCAGCCAAACCGGACTAGCGGGAAACTCAGATACGCAGTATTTT. This encodes CASSQTGLAGNSDTQYF.